This T cell receptor (beta chain) was documented in a study of chemoradiotherapy in HPV16-positive cancers. Study background: Functional T-cell assays on a couple of HPV16-positive patients' cells defined candidate HPV-specific clones and common TCR motifs. Broader study findings: Non-HPV-specific T cells did not expand in tumors during treatment, whereas candidate HPV-specific clones and E7-related motifs did. HPV-responsive T-cell expansion during chemoradiotherapy was linked to improved recurrence-free survival in HPV16-positive patients.

This table comes from immunoSEQ multiplex PCR, and its TCRdb copy is limited to in-frame clones, with some not included. The repertoire holds several thousand clones, with roughly 86% as singletons. Repeated repertoire sampling spanned the course of chemoradiotherapy. Concerning this clone itself: What it binds is not known.

The germline CDR1 and CDR2 sequences are MNHEY and SMNVEV (reference sequence). The CDR3 contains 15 residues. V lost 6 bases to trimming and J lost 5 bases, with 18 bases between them. Sequenced material: tumor tissue, taken from a patient who underwent chemoradiotherapy. The chain combines TRBV27 with TRBJ2-3; tentative D call: TRBD2 (7 bases). The clonotype originates from a human donor with HPV-associated anogenital cancer. The CDR3 region has the DNA TGTGCCAGCAGCCAATGGGGGGGCCCTGGAGATACGCAGTATTTT. It yields the protein CASSQWGGPGDTQYF.